This T cell receptor beta chain stems from a study of T cells in localized non-small cell lung cancer. Study results and limitations: Median 57 top-100 tumor clones were shared with paired adjacent lung.

The assay was immunoSEQ multiplex PCR, and TCRdb's table has in-frame clones only and misses some. This sample has around 130,000 clones, with 80% to 90% found just once. As concerns this clone: Antigen specificity is unknown.

CDR1 MNHNY and CDR2 SVGAGI come from the germline V gene (reference sequence). CDR3 size: 13 residues. V was clipped by 2 bases and J by 4 bases; unmatched bases: 1. Sequencing used peripheral blood, obtained before any cancer treatment. The chain combines TRBV6-6 with TRBJ1-1; 7 bases are shared with TRBD1. The receptor was isolated from an older female donor with stage I lung adenocarcinoma. The CDR3 spells CASSYPGGTEAFF. The CDR3 DNA reads as TGTGCCAGCAGTTACCCAGGGGGCACTGAAGCTTTCTTT.